The 27 T cell receptor beta chains below all came from one sample that was sequenced in a study of T cell repertoires in cytomegalovirus infection. These receptors' targets are unknown. TCRdb itself ran the reads through MiXCR, one entry per CDR3 protein. The table lists about a million distinct CDR3 sequences, roughly 30% of them singletons, with around 15% in the top ten. The sequenced sample was cultured CD8+ T cells from PBMCs, obtained from culture after CMV antigen stimulation. Source of these receptors: a human donor in good health (CMV status not recorded). Some clones in this sample may be carry-over from other donors' samples.

The table lists this clonotype with a few counts. The chain couples TRBV19 to TRBJ2-7; 10 bases fit TRBD1. Trimming removed 6 bases from V and 3 bases from J; junction bases left unmatched: 5. The CDR3 is 14 amino acids. The germline CDR1 and CDR2 sequences are LNHDA and SQIVND (reference sequence). The CDR3 protein is CASSATGGFYEQYF. The CDR3 DNA sequence: TGTGCCAGTAGCGCGACAGGGGGCTTCTACGAGCAGTACTTC.

This clonotype was counted at least ten times. The chain joins TRBV7-9 to TRBJ2-3; perhaps D is TRBD1 or TRBD2 (6 bases each). Trimming shortened V by 8 bases and J by 4 bases, and 16 bases separated the two germline ends. Per germline, CDR1 SEHNR and CDR2 FQNEAQ (reference sequence). The CDR3 consists of 14 residues. The CDR3 is CASSQRGAADTQYF. The CDR3 DNA follows: TGTGCCAGCTCGCAGAGGGGGGCGGCAGATACGCAGTATTTT.

This clonotype was seen a few times. This chain joins TRBV19 and TRBJ1-5, with a tentative D call TRBD1 (5 bases). Germline V gene data show CDR1 as LNHDA and CDR2 as SQIVND (reference sequence). V was pared by 6 bases and J by 0 bases, with 9 bases between. The CDR3 consists of 14 residues. The DNA for the CDR3 is TGTGCCAGTAGGGGGGATTTTAGCAATCAGCCCCAGCATTTT. Amino acid sequence: CASRGDFSNQPQHF.

In this sample, this clonotype turned up many times. This chain uses TRBV12-3 or TRBV12-4 with TRBJ2-1, with a weak D call TRBD2 (6 bases). The CDR3 covers 15 residues. The V end lost 7 bases, the J end lost 7 bases, and 20 bases lay between the germline ends. CDR3 DNA: TGTGCCAGCACCCTCGGTGCGGGGCCTGTGAATGAGCAGTTCTTC. It codes for CASTLGAGPVNEQFF.

The sample holds a few counts of this clonotype. This chain joins TRBV7-9 and TRBJ1-2; D gene ambiguous. The germline V gene encodes CDR1 SEHNR and CDR2 FQNEAQ (reference sequence). Trimming left V 2 bases short and J 0 bases short, with 13 bases between. The CDR3 is made up of 16 amino acids. The CDR3 sequence: CASSLSIQETNYGYTF. In DNA, the CDR3 is TGTGCCAGCAGCTTAAGTATCCAGGAAACTAACTATGGCTACACCTTC.

This clonotype was recorded a few times. V gene TRBV28 combines with J gene TRBJ2-3, with 8 bases identical to TRBD2. V lost 5 bases to trimming and J lost 6 bases; unmatched junction nucleotides: 10. The CDR3 is made up of 15 amino acids. Germline V gene sequence: CDR1 MDHEN, CDR2 SYDVKM. CDR3 region: CASSPLSGGSDTQYF. The CDR3 coding sequence is TGTGCCAGCAGTCCCCTGAGCGGGGGATCGGATACGCAGTATTTT.

DNA for the CDR3: TGTGCCAGCACCCTAGGGCTAAACAATGAGCAGTTCTTC. Residues: CASTLGLNNEQFF. This sequence joins TRBV27 and TRBJ2-1; no definite D call. V lost 7 bases and J lost 5, with 12 bases in between. The CDR3 contains 13 residues. Germline lookup yields CDR1 MNHEY and CDR2 SMNVEV (reference sequence).

The genes are TRBV6-1 and TRBJ2-1; D unresolved. The germline CDR1 and CDR2 sequences are MNHNS and SASEGT. V shed 5 bases and J shed 5 bases, with 16 bases lying between them. The length of the CDR3 is 15 residues. The CDR3 DNA reads TGTGCCAGCAGTCACCGGACGGGTCCGGACAATGAGCAGTTCTTC. Amino acids: CASSHRTGPDNEQFF.

DNA of the CDR3: TGTGCCAGCAGCCGTACAGGAGGGGGATATAACTATGGCTACACCTTC. This sequence encodes CASSRTGGGYNYGYTF. The chain carries TRBV7-6 and TRBJ1-2, with D possibly matching TRBD1 (6 bases). This CDR3 is 16 amino acids long. Trimming stripped 5 bases from V and 1 base from J, with 17 bases between. Germline CDR1 SGHVS, CDR2 FNYEAQ. Combining the CDR3 with reference TRBV7-6 and TRBJ1-2 gives the whole variable domain GAGVSQSPRYKVTKRGQDVALRCDPISGHVSLYWYRQALGQGPEFLTYFNYEAQQDKSGLPNDRFSAERPEGSISTLTIQRTEQRDSAMYRCASSRTGGGYNYGYTFGSGTRLTVV.

The chain is built from TRBV20-1 and TRBJ2-3; TRBD1 aligns across 11 bases. Germline CDR1 and CDR2: DFQATT and SNEGSKA (reference sequence). V lost 5 bases, J lost 4 bases, and 17 bases stayed unmatched. The CDR3 is made up of 18 amino acids. The CDR3 bases are TGCAGTGCTCTCGAAGGGCGTATAGGACAGGGGGCGGCAGATACGCAGTATTTT. It translates to CSALEGRIGQGAADTQYF.

This chain uses TRBV6-6 with TRBJ1-2, with D possibly TRBD1 on 5 matching bases. Trimming shortened V by 8 bases and J by 4 bases, and 20 bases separated the two germline ends. The CDR3 has 15 amino acids. In germline, CDR1 is MNHNY, CDR2 SVGAGI (reference sequence). The CDR3 DNA reads TGTGCCAGCTTCGAACGGGCAGGGAGGCCCTATGGCTACACCTTC. It is translated as CASFERAGRPYGYTF.

This clonotype was counted at least ten times. The CDR3 DNA sequence: TGCAGTGCTAGCGGGGACAGGAGTTACGAGCAGTACGTC. Its protein is CSASGDRSYEQYV. V is TRBV20-1 and J is TRBJ2-7; TRBD1 agrees at 8 bases. V gave up 3 bases and J gave up 4 bases; unmatched junction bases: 5. The CDR3 covers 13 residues. Per the germline V gene, CDR1 is DFQATT and CDR2 is SNEGSKA (reference sequence).

The chain recombines TRBV27 with TRBJ1-1; D ambiguous. V was shortened by 7 bases and J by 7 bases, with 13 bases between the two germline ends. Germline lookup yields CDR1 MNHEY and CDR2 SMNVEV (reference sequence). The CDR3 runs to 12 residues. CDR3 nucleotides: TGTGCCAGCACCCCCTCCGGCGGTGAAGCTTTCTTT. Its translation: CASTPSGGEAFF.

The chain links TRBV19 to TRBJ1-2, with D possibly TRBD1 on 5 matching bases. Between the trimmed V and J ends, which lost 2 bases and 7 bases, there was a span of 17 bases. Germline assignment: CDR1 LNHDA and CDR2 SQIVND (reference sequence). This CDR3 region has 15 residues. CDR3 residues: CASSISRRAGGGYTF. The CDR3 DNA reads TGTGCCAGTAGTATATCGCGCAGGGCCGGGGGTGGCTACACCTTC.

This clonotype was found a few times. V usage is TRBV10-3 and J usage is TRBJ1-2, with D perhaps matching TRBD1 (5 bases). The germline V gene has CDR1 ENHRY and CDR2 SYGVKD. The CDR3 loop spans 15 amino acids. Trimming shortened V by 3 bases and J by 6 bases, and 17 bases separated the two germline ends. In nucleotides, the CDR3 is TGTGCCATCAGTGAAGGTGCAGGGCCCCAGAATGGCTACACCTTC. The encoded protein is CAISEGAGPQNGYTF.

This clonotype showed up many times. The V gene is TRBV7-2, the J gene TRBJ2-3, with D perhaps matching TRBD1 or TRBD2 (5 bases each). This CDR3 contains 16 residues. Trimming shortened V by 7 bases and J by 0 bases, and 17 bases separated the two germline ends. In germline, CDR1 is SGHTA, CDR2 FQGNSA. Written as DNA, the CDR3 is TGTGCCAGCACCCCTCGAGAAGGGGAGAGCACAGATACGCAGTATTTT. It yields the protein CASTPREGESTDTQYF.

V gene TRBV4-2 combines with J gene TRBJ2-2; D possibly matches TRBD1 or TRBD2 (7 bases each). The CDR3 is made up of 17 amino acids. The V gene's germline CDR1 is LGHNA and CDR2 YNFKEQ. V was clipped by 3 bases and J by 5 bases, with 19 bases between them. This chain's CDR3 is CASSQLSGRGGTGELFF. The CDR3 DNA reads TGTGCCAGCAGCCAGCTCTCTGGCAGGGGGGGAACCGGGGAGCTGTTTTTT.

This clonotype was detected ten times or more. The rearrangement uses TRBV10-2 and TRBJ2-7; D ambiguous. V dropped 9 bases and J dropped 1 base, with 13 bases sitting between them. This CDR3 has 13 amino acids. CDR1 is WSHSY and CDR2 is SAAADI in the germline V gene. DNA of the CDR3: TGCGCCAGTCGTGGAATGGAATCCTACGAGCAGTACTTC. It yields the protein CASRGMESYEQYF.

This clonotype has more than one count but fewer than ten. J is TRBJ1-1 and V is TRBV27, with TRBD1 as a possible D gene (5 bases). The length of the CDR3 is 16 residues. The V and J ends lost 0 bases and 5 bases respectively, with 16 bases between them. Germline CDR1 is MNHEY and CDR2 is SMNVEV (reference sequence). CDR3 in amino acids: CASSLSGLVGATEAFF. CDR3 sequence (DNA): TGTGCCAGCAGTTTATCGGGCCTCGTCGGGGCTACTGAAGCTTTCTTT.

The genes are TRBV10-2 and TRBJ2-5; 9 nucleotides align to TRBD1. CDR1 and CDR2 from the germline V gene are WSHSY and SAAADI. V trimming: 6 bases; J trimming: 5 bases; junction bases outside the gene matches: 7. CDR3 size: 14 residues. DNA of the CDR3: TGCGCCAGCAGATCAGGGACAGGGAGGGAGACCCAGTACTTC. Protein product: CASRSGTGRETQYF.

V and J are TRBV28 and TRBJ2-5; 7 bases match TRBD1. V shed 3 bases and J 2 bases; nucleotides not matched to a gene: 6. This CDR3 comprises 15 residues. CDR1 and CDR2 from the germline V gene are MDHEN and SYDVKM. DNA of the CDR3: TGTGCCAGCAGTTTCTGGGGACAGTATCAAGAGACCCAGTACTTC. This gives the protein CASSFWGQYQETQYF. Full variable domain (missing parts from reference TRBV28 and TRBJ2-5): DVKVTQSSRYLVKRTGEKVFLECVQDMDHENMFWYRQDPGLGLRLIYFSYDVKMKEKGDIPEGYSVSREKKERFSLILESASTNQTSMYLCASSFWGQYQETQYFGPGTRLLVL.

The sample holds a few counts of this clonotype. V gene TRBV6-5 combines with J gene TRBJ1-2; D call uncertain. Germline V gene lookup returns CDR1 MNHEY and CDR2 SVGAGI. The CDR3 extends over 13 amino acids. V was trimmed by 2 bases and J by 6 bases, leaving 10 bases between them. The CDR3 nucleotides are TGTGCCAGCAGTTACCGGGCGGATCATGGCTACACCTTC. Amino acid sequence: CASSYRADHGYTF.

The rearrangement joins TRBV9 to TRBJ2-5, with a weak D call TRBD1 (6 bases). CDR3 size: 14 residues. Germline V gene sequence: CDR1 SGDLS, CDR2 YYNGEE. The germline V and J ends were trimmed by 3 bases and 4 bases, with 13 bases remaining between them. In DNA form, the CDR3 reads TGTGCCAGCAGCGCTACAGGGCTGTCAGAGACCCAGTACTTC. Its protein is CASSATGLSETQYF.

This clonotype was found a few times. The J gene is TRBJ2-5, the V gene TRBV4-1; D assignment may be TRBD1 or TRBD2 (5 bases each). This CDR3 spans 14 amino acids. With 2 bases removed from V and 5 bases from J, the gap between germline ends came to 12 bases. Germline V CDR1 and CDR2: MGHRA, YSYEKL. CDR3 loop: CASSQPGTAETQYF. The CDR3 region has the DNA TGCGCCAGCAGCCAACCCGGGACGGCCGAGACCCAGTACTTC.

The V and J genes are TRBV19 and TRBJ1-5, with D possibly matching TRBD1 (6 bases). Trimming cost V 8 bases and J 1 base, with 9 bases left between them. CDR1 LNHDA and CDR2 SQIVND come from the germline V gene (reference sequence). The CDR3 totals 13 residues. The CDR3 bases are TGTGCCAGTGGGACACCCAGCAATCAGCCCCAGCATTTT. This sequence encodes CASGTPSNQPQHF.

V is TRBV6-4 and J is TRBJ2-4; no clear D gene. Per germline, CDR1 MRHNA and CDR2 SNTAGT. V was pared by 2 bases and J by 1 base, with 6 bases between. The CDR3 runs 14 residues. The CDR3 bases are TGTGCCAGCAGTGACCCGGATGCCAAAAACATTCAGTACTTC. Its protein is CASSDPDAKNIQYF.

This clonotype appeared many times. The V gene is TRBV7-6, the J gene TRBJ1-2; D is perhaps TRBD1 (5 bases). CDR3 length equals 12 residues. From germline, CDR1 is SGHVS and CDR2 FNYEAQ. V was cut by 5 bases and J by 7 bases, with 11 bases left in between. The CDR3 coding sequence is TGTGCCAGCAGCGAAGGGGCCGGTGGCTACACCTTC. Its translation: CASSEGAGGYTF.